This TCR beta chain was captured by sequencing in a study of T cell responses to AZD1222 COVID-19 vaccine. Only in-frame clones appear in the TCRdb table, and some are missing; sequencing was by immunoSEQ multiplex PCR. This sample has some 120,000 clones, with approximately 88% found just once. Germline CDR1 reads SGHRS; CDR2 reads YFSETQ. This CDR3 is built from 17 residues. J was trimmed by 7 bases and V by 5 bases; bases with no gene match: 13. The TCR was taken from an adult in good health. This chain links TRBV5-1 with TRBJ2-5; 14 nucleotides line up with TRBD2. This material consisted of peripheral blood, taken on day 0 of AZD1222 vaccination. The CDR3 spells CASSPLTSGGARGTQYF. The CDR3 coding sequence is TGCGCCAGCAGTCCACTGACTAGCGGGGGGGCCCGGGGGACCCAGTACTTC.